What follows are 18 T cell receptor beta chains derived from one specimen sequenced in a study of control samples from healthy donors and cancer patients. TCRdb's copy holds only in-frame clones and misses some; the assay was immunoSEQ multiplex PCR. The sample has over 150,000 clones, about nine tenths seen once. The sample was blood. These receptors came from a woman between 40 and 50 years old in good health.

V gene TRBV3-1 (or the pseudogene TRBV3-2) combines with J gene TRBJ1-1; D unresolved. V lost 0 bases and J lost 0, with 20 bases in between. Germline loops: CDR1 LGHDT, CDR2 YNNKEL (reference sequence). The CDR3 has 19 amino acids. The CDR3 sequence: CASSQDLRWAESMNTEAFF. Written as DNA, the CDR3 is TGTGCCAGCAGCCAAGATTTGAGGTGGGCAGAGTCAATGAACACTGAAGCTTTCTTT.

In this sample, this clone turned up once. The CDR3 DNA is TGTGCCAGCAGCTTGGTAACAAATTTGAACACTGAAGCTTTCTTT. The encoded protein is CASSLVTNLNTEAFF. The genes are TRBV7-2 and TRBJ1-1; D is ambiguous. Trimming left V 3 bases short and J 0 bases short, with 11 bases between. Germline CDR1 and CDR2: SGHTA and FQGNSA. The CDR3 is 15 residues long. Full variable domain (outside the CDR3, taken from reference TRBV7-2 and TRBJ1-1): GAGVSQSPSNKVTEKGKDVELRCDPISGHTALYWYRQSLGQGLEFLIYFQGNSAPDKSGLPSDRFSAERTGGSVSTLTIQRTQQEDSAVYLCASSLVTNLNTEAFFGQGTRLTVV.

The chain uses TRBV6-5 and TRBJ1-1; the match to TRBD1 covers 7 bases. The germline V gene has CDR1 MNHEY and CDR2 SVGAGI. V shed 7 bases and J 3 bases; nucleotides not matched to a gene: 5. CDR3 size: 13 residues. DNA for the CDR3: TGTGCCAGCACCCTCGACAGGGACACTGAAGCTTTCTTT. Protein sequence: CASTLDRDTEAFF.

This rearrangement joins TRBV4-1 to TRBJ1-1; 8 bases are a match to TRBD1. From germline, CDR1 is MGHRA and CDR2 YSYEKL. V shed 3 bases, J shed 0 bases, and the junction held 6 bases outside the gene matches. This CDR3 has 16 residues. CDR3 protein: CASSHPGQVMNTEAFF. The CDR3 region has the DNA TGCGCCAGCAGCCACCCGGGACAGGTCATGAACACTGAAGCTTTCTTT.

CDR3 bases: TGTGCCAGCAATGCGGGGGTCGAGCAGTACTTC. Its translation is CASNAGVEQYF. The rearrangement uses TRBV2 and TRBJ2-7; TRBD2 agrees at 7 bases. Per germline, CDR1 SNHLY and CDR2 FYNNEI. CDR3 length equals 11 residues. The ends lost 7 bases at V and 6 bases at J; junction bases unmatched: 3.

The J gene is TRBJ1-2, the V gene TRBV6-5, with 8 bases lining up with TRBD1. This CDR3 contains 15 residues. The germline V gene has CDR1 MNHEY and CDR2 SVGAGI. V was clipped by 6 bases and J by 8 bases; unmatched bases: 14. The CDR3 spells CASSSPAGTGGGYTF. The CDR3 nucleotides read TGTGCCAGCAGCTCGCCCGCCGGGACAGGCGGCGGCTACACCTTC.

The genes are TRBV24-1 and TRBJ2-1, with 12 bases aligning to TRBD1. Germline lookup yields CDR1 KGHDR and CDR2 SFDVKD. The J segment lost 8 bases and the V segment lost 0 bases, leaving 7 bases of the junction unmatched. This CDR3 contains 17 residues. The CDR3 here is CATSDLGTGGLVDEQFF. As DNA, the CDR3 is TGTGCCACCAGTGATTTGGGGACAGGGGGCCTAGTCGATGAGCAGTTCTTC.

The chain links TRBV6-5 to TRBJ2-7; 8 bases align to TRBD2. V lost 8 bases to trimming and J lost 3 bases; unmatched junction nucleotides: 12. The germline CDR1 and CDR2 sequences are MNHEY and SVGAGI. The CDR3 extends over 15 amino acids. The DNA for the CDR3 is TGTGCCAGCGAGACCCAGCGGGGGCCTCTCTACGAGCAGTACTTC. It yields the protein CASETQRGPLYEQYF.

The rearrangement uses TRBV11-2 and TRBJ1-5; D ambiguous. CDR3 length equals 12 residues. Looked up from germline, CDR1 is SGHAT and CDR2 is FQNNGV. V lost 7 bases and J 7 bases, leaving 11 bases between the germline ends. The CDR3 nucleotides read TGTGCCAGCATCCTTGGTGGGCAGCCCCAGCATTTT. Its translation: CASILGGQPQHF.

CDR3 DNA: TGCGCCAGCAGCTTACAGGGAGAAGGAGAGACCCAGTACTTC. It specifies CASSLQGEGETQYF. The chain employs TRBV5-1 and TRBJ2-5; TRBD1 might be the D (6 bases). Trimming left V 2 bases short and J 4 bases short, with 12 bases between. The CDR3 spans 14 residues. Germline loops: CDR1 SGHRS, CDR2 YFSETQ.

The rearrangement links TRBV20-1 to TRBJ1-1, with D hard to call. The CDR3 runs 11 residues. V lost 3 bases and J 1 base, leaving 3 bases between the germline ends. CDR1 DFQATT and CDR2 SNEGSKA come from the germline V gene (reference sequence). CDR3 in amino acids: CSASRNTEAFF. DNA for the CDR3: TGCAGTGCTAGTCGGAACACTGAAGCTTTCTTT.

The chain joins TRBV5-1 to TRBJ2-2, with D unclear. V lost 0 bases, J lost 7 bases, and 7 bases lay in between. This CDR3 contains 13 residues. CDR1 and CDR2 (germline): SGHRS, YFSETQ. CDR3 in amino acids: CASSLGGIGELFF. DNA of the CDR3: TGCGCCAGCAGCTTGGGCGGTATCGGGGAGCTGTTTTTT.

The CDR3 sequence is CASSYQQGGNEKLFF. As DNA, the CDR3 is TGTGCCAGCAGTTACCAACAGGGGGGTAATGAAAAACTGTTTTTT. The genes are TRBV6-6 and TRBJ1-4; 8 bases are a match to TRBD1. V shed 2 bases and J 4 bases; nucleotides not matched to a gene: 3. The CDR3 contains 15 residues. The germline V gene encodes CDR1 MNHNY and CDR2 SVGAGI (reference sequence).

The chain uses TRBV11-2 and TRBJ1-1, with D perhaps TRBD1 (5 bases). Germline values: CDR1 SGHAT, CDR2 FQNNGV. The CDR3 runs 16 residues. V shed 3 bases and J shed 2 bases, with 16 bases lying between them. In DNA form, the CDR3 reads TGTGCCAGCAGCTTCCAAGAGGGGCGGGGAAACACTGAAGCTTTCTTT. Encoded protein: CASSFQEGRGNTEAFF. Looking up the rest from reference TRBV11-2 and TRBJ1-1 gives the full variable domain: EAGVAQSPRYKIIEKRQSVAFWCNPISGHATLYWYQQILGQGPKLLIQFQNNGVVDDSQLPKDRFSAERLKGVDSTLKIQPAKLEDSAVYLCASSFQEGRGNTEAFFGQGTRLTVV.

The rearrangement joins TRBV27 to TRBJ1-2; D not resolved. V lost 6 bases, J lost 0 bases, and 11 bases lay in between. The CDR3 length is 14 residues. Germline CDR1 MNHEY, CDR2 SMNVEV (reference sequence). CDR3 coding DNA: TGTGCCAGCAGCCCAGCAAATCCTAACTATGGCTACACCTTC. The encoded protein is CASSPANPNYGYTF.

The chain uses TRBV6-5 and TRBJ1-2, with D possibly being TRBD1 (6 bases). The CDR3 sequence is 12 residues long. Per the germline V gene, CDR1 is MNHEY and CDR2 is SVGAGI. V lost 4 bases and J lost 8, with 11 bases in between. In DNA form, the CDR3 reads TGTGCCAGCAGTTCACAGGGTTGGGGCTACACCTTC. It specifies CASSSQGWGYTF.

The CDR3 region is CASSEAEYGLEGEKLFF. DNA of the CDR3: TGTGCCAGCAGTGAAGCTGAGTATGGGCTGGAAGGTGAAAAACTGTTTTTT. The genes are TRBV2 and TRBJ1-4; D gene unclear. The germline gives CDR1 SNHLY, CDR2 FYNNEI. The V and J ends lost 0 bases and 7 bases respectively, with 18 bases between them. CDR3 length equals 17 residues.

This clone appeared once. V usage is TRBV7-9 and J usage is TRBJ2-1; the D is unclear. Trimming stripped 1 base from V and 8 bases from J, with 3 bases between. Looked up from germline, CDR1 is SEHNR and CDR2 is FQNEAQ (reference sequence). The CDR3 loop spans 11 amino acids. CDR3 in DNA: TGTGCCAGCAGCTTAGTGCATGAGCAGTTCTTC. This gives the protein CASSLVHEQFF.